The sequence of this TCR beta chain was determined in a study of regulatory T cells in long-lasting Graves disease. The authors built TCR beta libraries using iRepertoire HTBI primers and Arm-PCR of CDR3 regions. TCRdb analysed the multiplex PCR reads with MiXCR anew, one entry per CDR3 protein. The sample carries over 500,000 distinct CDR3 sequences, less than 20% recorded once. Germline loops: CDR1 SGHAT, CDR2 FQNNGV. The junction had 3 bases not matched to a gene; V was cut back by 4 bases and J by 2 bases. The CDR3 spans 16 residues. This clonotype was counted between two and nine times. As for time point: newly diagnosed GD, antithyroid drugs for less than 3 months. From PBMCs, RNA was extracted and then used to make the TCR library. This sample also appeared in a second study, on T cells in Graves' hyperthyroidism and ophthalmopathy. That study adds: Exclusions: uncontrolled infection, other autoimmune disease, pregnancy, lactation.

The gene calls are TRBV11-2 and TRBJ2-1, with 12 bases lining up with TRBD1. The input for sequencing was peripheral blood mononuclear cells (PBMCs), taken at new diagnosis, from a patient treated with antithyroid drugs. The sequence derives from a woman aged 25-40 years with Graves disease. The CDR3 nucleotides are TGTGCCAGCAGCTGGGACAGGGGGCCCCCCTACAATGAGCAGTTCTTC. Amino acids: CASSWDRGPPYNEQFF.